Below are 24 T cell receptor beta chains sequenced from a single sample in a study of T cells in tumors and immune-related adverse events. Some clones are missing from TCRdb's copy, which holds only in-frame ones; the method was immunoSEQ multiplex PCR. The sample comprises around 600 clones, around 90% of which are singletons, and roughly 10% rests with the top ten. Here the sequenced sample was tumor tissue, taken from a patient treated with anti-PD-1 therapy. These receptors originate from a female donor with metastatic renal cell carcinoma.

In DNA form, the CDR3 reads TGTGCCAGCAGGAAGTTGGGGAGCTCCTATAATTCACCCCTCCACTTT. Its protein product is CASRKLGSSYNSPLHF. This chain uses TRBV2 with TRBJ1-6, with D uncertain. Trimming removed 6 bases from V and 0 bases from J, with 12 bases in between. The CDR3 is 16 residues long. CDR1 and CDR2 from the germline V gene are SNHLY and FYNNEI. The full variable domain, rest sourced from reference TRBV2 and TRBJ1-6, is EPEVTQTPSHQVTQMGQEVILRCVPISNHLYFYWYRQILGQKVEFLVSFYNNEISEKSEIFDDQFSVERPDGSNFTLKIRSTKLEDSAMYFCASRKLGSSYNSPLHFGNGTRLTVT.

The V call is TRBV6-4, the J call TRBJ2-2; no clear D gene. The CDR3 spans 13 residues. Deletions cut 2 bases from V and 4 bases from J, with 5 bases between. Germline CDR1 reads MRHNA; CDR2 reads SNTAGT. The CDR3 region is CASSDPLTGELFF. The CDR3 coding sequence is TGTGCCAGCAGTGACCCACTCACCGGGGAGCTGTTTTTT.

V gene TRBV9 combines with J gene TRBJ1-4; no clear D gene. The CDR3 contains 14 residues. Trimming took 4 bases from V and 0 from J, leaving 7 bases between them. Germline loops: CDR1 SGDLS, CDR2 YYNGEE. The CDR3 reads CASSRGSTNEKLFF. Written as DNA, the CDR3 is TGTGCCAGCAGCCGAGGATCAACTAATGAAAAACTGTTTTTT.

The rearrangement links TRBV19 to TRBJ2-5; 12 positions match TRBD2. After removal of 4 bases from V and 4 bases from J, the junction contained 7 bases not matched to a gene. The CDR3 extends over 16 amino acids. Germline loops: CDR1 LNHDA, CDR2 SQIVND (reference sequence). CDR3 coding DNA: TGTGCCAGTAGTAGGGCTAGCGGGGGGGGTGCAGAGACCCAGTACTTC. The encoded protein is CASSRASGGGAETQYF.

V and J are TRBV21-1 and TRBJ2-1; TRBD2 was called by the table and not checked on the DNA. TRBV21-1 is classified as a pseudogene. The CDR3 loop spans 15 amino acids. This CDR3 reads CASSKEAAGGPEQFF. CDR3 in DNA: TGTGCCAGCAGCAAAGAGGCAGCGGGAGGGCCTGAGCAGTTCTTC.

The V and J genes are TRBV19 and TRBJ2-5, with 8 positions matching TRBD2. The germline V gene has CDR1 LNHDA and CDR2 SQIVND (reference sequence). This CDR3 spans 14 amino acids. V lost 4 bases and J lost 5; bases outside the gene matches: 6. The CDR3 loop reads CASSTGLAGETQYF. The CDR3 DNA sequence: TGTGCCAGTAGTACTGGACTAGCCGGGGAGACCCAGTACTTC.

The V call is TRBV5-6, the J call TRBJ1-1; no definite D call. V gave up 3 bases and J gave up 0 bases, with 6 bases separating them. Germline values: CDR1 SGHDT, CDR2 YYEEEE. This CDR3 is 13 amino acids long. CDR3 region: CASSSDMNTEAFF. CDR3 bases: TGTGCCAGCAGCTCAGACATGAACACTGAAGCTTTCTTT.

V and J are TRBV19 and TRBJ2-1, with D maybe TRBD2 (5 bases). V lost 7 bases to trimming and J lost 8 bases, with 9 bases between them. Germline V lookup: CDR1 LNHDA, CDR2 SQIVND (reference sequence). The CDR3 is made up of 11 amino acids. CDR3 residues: CASTGFHEQFF. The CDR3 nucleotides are TGTGCCAGTACGGGATTCCATGAGCAGTTCTTC.

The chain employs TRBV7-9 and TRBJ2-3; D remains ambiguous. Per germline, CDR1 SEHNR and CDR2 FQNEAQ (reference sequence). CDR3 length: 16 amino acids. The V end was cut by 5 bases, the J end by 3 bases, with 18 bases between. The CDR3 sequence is CASSQLYSQSTDTQYF. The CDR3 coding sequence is TGTGCCAGCAGCCAACTCTACTCCCAATCGACAGATACGCAGTATTTT.

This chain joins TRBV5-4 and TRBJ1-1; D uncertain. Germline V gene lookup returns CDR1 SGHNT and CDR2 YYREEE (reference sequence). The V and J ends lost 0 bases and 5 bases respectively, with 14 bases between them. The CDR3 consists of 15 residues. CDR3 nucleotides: TGTGCCAGCAGCTTGGGGGCCGGGCCCGGGACTGAAGCTTTCTTT. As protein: CASSLGAGPGTEAFF. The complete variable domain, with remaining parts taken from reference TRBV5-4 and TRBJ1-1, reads ETGVTQSPTHLIKTRGQQVTLRCSSQSGHNTVSWYQQALGQGPQFIFQYYREEENGRGNFPPRFSGLQFPNYSSELNVNALELDDSALYLCASSLGAGPGTEAFFGQGTRLTVV.

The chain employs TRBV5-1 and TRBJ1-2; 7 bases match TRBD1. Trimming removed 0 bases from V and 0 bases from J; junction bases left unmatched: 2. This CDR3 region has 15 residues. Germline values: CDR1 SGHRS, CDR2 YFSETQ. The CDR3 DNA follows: TGCGCCAGCAGCTTGGCAGGGGGAGCTAACTATGGCTACACCTTC. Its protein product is CASSLAGGANYGYTF.

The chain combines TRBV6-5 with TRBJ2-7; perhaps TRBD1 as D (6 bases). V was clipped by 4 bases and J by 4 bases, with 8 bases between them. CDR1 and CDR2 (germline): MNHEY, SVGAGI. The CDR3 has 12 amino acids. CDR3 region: CASSLTGYEQYF. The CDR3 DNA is TGTGCCAGCAGTTTAACAGGGTACGAGCAGTACTTC.

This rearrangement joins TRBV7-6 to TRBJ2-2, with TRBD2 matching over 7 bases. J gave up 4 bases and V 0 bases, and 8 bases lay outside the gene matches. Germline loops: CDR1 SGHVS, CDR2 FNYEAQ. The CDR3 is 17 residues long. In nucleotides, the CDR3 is TGTGCCAGCAGCTTAGCTCCAGGAGCGGGGATCACCGGGGAGCTGTTTTTT. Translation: CASSLAPGAGITGELFF.

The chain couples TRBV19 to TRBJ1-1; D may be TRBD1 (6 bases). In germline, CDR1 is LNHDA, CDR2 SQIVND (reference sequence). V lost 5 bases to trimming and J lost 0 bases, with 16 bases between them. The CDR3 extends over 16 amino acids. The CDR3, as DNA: TGTGCCAGTAGTGGATTCGGGGGGCGAATGAACACTGAAGCTTTCTTT. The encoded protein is CASSGFGGRMNTEAFF.

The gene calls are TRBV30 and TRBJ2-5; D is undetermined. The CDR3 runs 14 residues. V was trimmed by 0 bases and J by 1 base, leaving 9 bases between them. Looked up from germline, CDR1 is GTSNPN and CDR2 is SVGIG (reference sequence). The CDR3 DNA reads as TGTGCCTGGAGTGTACCAGGCTTCCAAGAGACCCAGTACTTC. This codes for CAWSVPGFQETQYF.

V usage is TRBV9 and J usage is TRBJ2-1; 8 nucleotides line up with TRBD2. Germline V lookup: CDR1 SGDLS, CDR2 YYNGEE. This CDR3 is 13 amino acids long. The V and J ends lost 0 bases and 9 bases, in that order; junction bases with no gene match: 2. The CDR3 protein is CASSVAGGTEQFF. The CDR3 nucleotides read TGTGCCAGCAGCGTAGCGGGAGGGACTGAGCAGTTCTTC.

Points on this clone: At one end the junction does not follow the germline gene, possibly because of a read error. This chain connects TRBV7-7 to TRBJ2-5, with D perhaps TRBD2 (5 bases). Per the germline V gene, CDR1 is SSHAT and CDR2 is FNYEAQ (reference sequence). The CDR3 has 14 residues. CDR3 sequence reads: CASSPTRSQETQYF. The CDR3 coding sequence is TGTGCTAGCAGCCCTACTAGGTCACAAGAGACCCAGTACTTC.

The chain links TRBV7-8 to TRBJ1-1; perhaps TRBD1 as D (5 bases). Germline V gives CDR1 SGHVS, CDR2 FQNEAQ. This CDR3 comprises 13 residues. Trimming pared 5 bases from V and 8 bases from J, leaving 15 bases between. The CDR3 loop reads CASSPMGVGEAFF. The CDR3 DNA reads TGTGCCAGCAGCCCTATGGGGGTGGGGGAAGCTTTCTTT.

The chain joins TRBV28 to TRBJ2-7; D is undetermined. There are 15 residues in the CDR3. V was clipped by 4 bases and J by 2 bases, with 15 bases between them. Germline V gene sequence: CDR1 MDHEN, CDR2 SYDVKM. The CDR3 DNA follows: TGTGCCAGCAGTTCGCGCAATAGAGACGCCTACGAGCAGTACTTC. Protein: CASSSRNRDAYEQYF.

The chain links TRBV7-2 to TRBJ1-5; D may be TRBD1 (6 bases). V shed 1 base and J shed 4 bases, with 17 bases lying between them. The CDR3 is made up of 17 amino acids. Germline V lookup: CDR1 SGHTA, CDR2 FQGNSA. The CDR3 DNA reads TGTGCCAGCAGCTTAGGTCACAGGGATCCTAAGAATCAGCCCCAGCATTTT. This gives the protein CASSLGHRDPKNQPQHF.

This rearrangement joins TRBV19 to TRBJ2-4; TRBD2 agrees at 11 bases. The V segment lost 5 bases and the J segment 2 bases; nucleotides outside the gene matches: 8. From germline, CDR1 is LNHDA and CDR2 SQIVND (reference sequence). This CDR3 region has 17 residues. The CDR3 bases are TGTGCCAGTAGTTGGGATCTAGCGGGGGGTCCCAAAAACATTCAGTACTTC. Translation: CASSWDLAGGPKNIQYF. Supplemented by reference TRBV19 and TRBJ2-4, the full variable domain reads DGGITQSPKYLFRKEGQNVTLSCEQNLNHDAMYWYRQDPGQGLRLIYYSQIVNDFQKGDIAEGYSVSREKKESFPLTVTSAQKNPTAFYLCASSWDLAGGPKNIQYFGAGTRLSVL.

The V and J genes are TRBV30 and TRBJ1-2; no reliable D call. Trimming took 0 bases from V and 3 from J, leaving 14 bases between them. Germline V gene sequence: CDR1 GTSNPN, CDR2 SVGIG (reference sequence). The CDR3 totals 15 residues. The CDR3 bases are TGTGCCTGGAGTGTGCTTGTCAAGGGATACTATGGCTACACCTTC. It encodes CAWSVLVKGYYGYTF.

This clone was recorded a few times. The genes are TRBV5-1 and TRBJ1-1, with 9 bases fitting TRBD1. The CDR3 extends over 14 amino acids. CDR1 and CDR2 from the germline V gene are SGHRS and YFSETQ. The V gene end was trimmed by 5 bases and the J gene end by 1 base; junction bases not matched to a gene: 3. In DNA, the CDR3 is TGCGCCAGCAGACTGGGACAGGGGAACACTGAAGCTTTCTTT. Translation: CASRLGQGNTEAFF.

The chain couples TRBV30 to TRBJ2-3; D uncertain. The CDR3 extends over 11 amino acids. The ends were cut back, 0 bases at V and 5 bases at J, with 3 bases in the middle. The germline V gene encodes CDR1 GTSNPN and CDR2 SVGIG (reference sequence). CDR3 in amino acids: CAWSVQDTQYF. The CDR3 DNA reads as TGTGCCTGGAGTGTACAAGATACGCAGTATTTT.